Here is one T cell receptor (beta chain) with its context. Its specific antigen is unknown. No base-level quality is on record; no much larger clone is a single base apart. The record originates from a study of Ad26.COV2.S vaccination and SARS-CoV-2 variants (dated by TCRdb to the early 2020s). At the level of the whole study: Donors in the vaccine arm were drawn from COV1001, a phase I-IIa trial of Ad26.COV2.S in healthy adults that was multicentre, randomized, double-blind and placebo-controlled. Ad26.COV2.S was given intramuscularly at 5x10^10 or 1x10^11 viral particles, as a single shot or as two shots 56 days apart. TCRbeta repertoire sequencing was used to assess the specificity and breadth of SARS-CoV-2-reactive T cell receptors after Ad26.COV2.S vaccination. The TCR-sequenced set comprised approximately 30 samples: around 20 Ad26.COV2.S vaccine recipients, 5 placebo recipients and 8 SARS-CoV-2 convalescent individuals. Trial participants were randomized into five groups of five, in which low-dose or high-dose Ad26.COV2.S was given once or twice, or placebo was given on both occasions. Throughout the experiments and outcome assessment, investigators stayed blinded to trial group allocation.

Study-wide conclusions, independent of this receptor: After vaccination, spike-specific CD8+ and CD4+ T cell responses were reported to show substantial breadth. Higher spike-specific TCR breadth was observed in Ad26.COV2.S recipients than in placebo recipients (P = 0.0014). The authors noted that total T cell responses may have been underestimated by the TCR breadth and depth analyses. Non-spike TCR breadth was comparable between vaccine and placebo recipients, consistent with the vaccine containing only spike. Comparing responses between vaccine doses or regimens was not something the study was powered to do.

Based on the germline V gene, the CDR1 and CDR2 sequences are SQVTM and ANQGSEA. The CDR3 holds 13 amino acids from the cysteine to the phenylalanine. Left in the record is the CDR3 DNA by itself, 39 bases read in frame from the first base. The junction shows trimming of 3 bases on V and 4 bases on J, plus 11 bases between the germline ends. The label giving this sample's treatment or condition can be read as: 15 to 20 received Ad26.COV2.S at low or high dose, single or two shots; about 5 received placebo; per-sample allocation not given. For vaccine and placebo recipients, repertoires were sequenced using samples collected on day 63 after the first injection. In Cohort 1b, about two dozen adults aged 18-55 years were enrolled at a single site in Boston, USA, between 29 July and 7 August 2020. Ad26.COV2.S consisted of a replication-incompetent adenovirus type 26 vector by which a prefusion-stabilized SARS-CoV-2 spike protein from the original Wuhan strain was expressed.

TCRbeta CDR3 regions were sequenced with the immunoSEQ Assay. After extraction, genomic DNA underwent amplification by bias-controlled multiplex PCR, followed by high-throughput sequencing. In the paper's pipeline: To quantify the absolute abundance of each unique TCRbeta CDR3 region, sequences were collapsed and filtered. T cell fraction was estimated by normalizing TCRbeta template counts to usable DNA, with usable DNA measured through amplification of reference genes found in all nucleated cells. Repertoire TCRs were annotated as SARS-CoV-2-specific by exact matching of V gene, CDR3 amino acid sequence and J gene to a known reactive TCR set. The reference SARS-CoV-2 TCR set came from MIRA and was filtered for enrichment in COVID-19-positive ImmuneCODE repertoires, removing public or cross-reactive TCRs. Using the MIRA antigens, annotated TCRs were further analysed by specific ORF or by position within an ORF. Breadth was defined as annotated unique rearrangements over total unique productive rearrangements; depth was the summed frequency of those rearrangements. Two-sided Wilcoxon rank-sum tests were applied when comparing TCR breadth between groups. The table was pulled from immuneACCESS by TCRdb, which kept in-frame rearrangements only. Such tables lose some clones; where checked, under half of the loss comes from unresolved V genes, and the rest has no known cause. For V, J and clone size, that table is used; D and trimming come from the DNA. The sample table contains around 370,000 clones; only one count was recorded for roughly 84% of them. About 3.3% of the sample belongs to the ten largest clones.

The V and J segments used are TRBV29-1 and TRBJ2-3, with no D gene named confidently. The clonotype was recovered from a person aged 18-60 years who received the Ad26.COV2.S COVID-19 vaccine or a placebo. This sample comprised peripheral blood, obtained in a trial of Ad26.COV2.S vaccine versus placebo. The DNA is as follows: TGCAGCGTTGAGGCGGCTACCCCAGATACGCAGTATTTT. It specifies CSVEAATPDTQYF.